The clone carrying this T cell receptor (beta chain) was seen many times. Its antigen is still unknown. The entry originates in a study of blood T cells in healthy people across ages. V lost 0 bases and J 5 bases, leaving 13 bases between the germline ends. In germline, CDR1 is DFQATT, CDR2 SNEGSKA (reference sequence). The CDR3 has 14 residues. Samples had at least 7 million PBMCs isolated from them. The authors ran a second PCR of roughly 6 to 12 cycles using a sample-barcoded 5' primer and a J-beta primer mix. One entry per CDR3 protein, called by TCRdb with MiXCR from the 5' RACE reads. The sample yields over a million distinct CDR3 sequences, roughly 45% seen once. Notes on the study in general: Age showed a roughly linear inverse relationship with TCR beta diversity per million T cells.

The genes are TRBV20-1 and TRBJ2-5, with D unclear. The sample comprised blood. This receptor was taken from a woman aged 55 to 70 in good health. Here the CDR3 reads CSARDMGIGETQYF. CDR3 DNA sequence: TGCAGTGCTAGAGATATGGGGATTGGGGAGACCCAGTACTTC.